The present entry profiles one T cell receptor beta chain with its context. This entry comes from a study of control samples from healthy donors and cancer patients. Libraries were prepared by immunoSEQ multiplex PCR; TCRdb keeps only in-frame clonotypes and omits some of them. In the table there are around 93,000 clones, roughly 92% of which are singletons. This clonotype was obtained from a human donor in good health. The donor label of this sample is uncertain. Sequencing was carried out using blood.

The CDR3 is CASSLDSTNYGYTF. The CDR3 nucleotides are TGCGCCAGCAGCTTGGACAGTACTAACTATGGCTACACCTTC. The chain employs TRBV5-1 and TRBJ1-2; D gene uncertain. The V end was cut by 0 bases, the J end by 0 bases, with 6 bases between. The germline V gene encodes CDR1 SGHRS and CDR2 YFSETQ. The CDR3 extends over 14 amino acids.